These 18 T cell receptor beta chains originate from one sample sequenced in a study of T cells in Graves' hyperthyroidism and ophthalmopathy. The source material, RNA transcripts, was used to amplify TCR beta CDR3 regions. HTBI primers were employed in a first-round RT-PCR of the TCR CDR3. MiXCR was run by TCRdb on the multiplex PCR reads, yielding one entry per CDR3 protein. The sample contains about 520,000 distinct CDR3 sequences, around a quarter of which appear only once. The sample consisted of blood. The receptors shown here come from a woman in her 30s with Graves' ophthalmopathy.

In DNA form, the CDR3 reads TGTGCCTGGAGCGCCCCCTACGAGCAGTACTTC. It codes for CAWSAPYEQYF. The chain combines TRBV30 with TRBJ2-7; D ambiguous. The CDR3 extends over 11 amino acids. V lost 3 bases and J 2 bases, leaving 5 bases between the germline ends. Germline loops: CDR1 GTSNPN, CDR2 SVGIG (reference sequence). Complete variable domain (other parts from reference TRBV30 and TRBJ2-7): SQTIHQWPATLVQPVGSPLSLECTVEGTSNPNLYWYRQAAGRGLQLLFYSVGIGQISSEVPQNLSASRPQDRQFILSSKKLLLSDSGFYLCAWSAPYEQYFGPGTRLTVT.

The chain uses TRBV11-2 and TRBJ1-2, with a possible D match to TRBD1 (5 bases). CDR3 length: 15 amino acids. V was clipped by 0 bases and J by 7 bases, with 15 bases between them. CDR1 and CDR2 from the germline V gene are SGHAT and FQNNGV. The chain's CDR3 is CASSLEGQAYSGYTF. Written as DNA, the CDR3 is TGTGCCAGCAGCTTAGAAGGACAAGCGTATTCTGGCTACACCTTC.

Here the CDR3 DNA reads TGTGCCAGCAGCTTTACGACTCCGTTTGCCGGGACAGGGGGGATCGAGCAGTACTTC. Residues: CASSFTTPFAGTGGIEQYF. The chain links TRBV7-6 to TRBJ2-7; 11 bases are a match to TRBD1. Germline V CDR1 and CDR2: SGHVS, FNYEAQ. The CDR3 loop spans 19 amino acids. V gave up 3 bases and J gave up 6 bases; unmatched junction bases: 19.

This clonotype was seen repeatedly, ten times or more. The DNA for the CDR3 is TGCGCCAGCAGCCAAGAGCAGGCAGGGTGGGGAGAGACCCAGTACTTC. This codes for CASSQEQAGWGETQYF. The chain couples TRBV4-3 to TRBJ2-5, with D maybe TRBD1 (5 bases). The CDR3 is made up of 16 amino acids. The germline V gene has CDR1 LGHNA and CDR2 YSLEER. Deletions cut 0 bases from V and 4 bases from J, with 15 bases between.

This clonotype was counted only a few times. The gene calls are TRBV12-3 or TRBV12-4 and TRBJ2-5; 7 bases fit TRBD1. This CDR3 has 15 amino acids. After removal of 5 bases from V and 7 bases from J, the junction contained 13 bases not matched to a gene. CDR3 nucleotides: TGTGCCAGCAGTCCTATCAGGGGGAAGGGGCGGACCCAGTACTTC. It is translated as CASSPIRGKGRTQYF.

This clonotype was picked up many times. The CDR3 loop is CASSMGTANTEAFF. The CDR3, as DNA: TGTGCCAGTAGTATGGGTACAGCGAACACTGAAGCTTTCTTT. The chain combines TRBV19 with TRBJ1-1, with D unresolved. This CDR3 contains 14 residues. Trimming pared 3 bases from V and 1 base from J, leaving 9 bases between. CDR1 and CDR2 from the germline V gene are LNHDA and SQIVND (reference sequence).

This clonotype was seen many times. This sequence joins TRBV12-3 or TRBV12-4 and TRBJ2-7; 9 nucleotides align to TRBD1. V shed 6 bases and J 0 bases; nucleotides not matched to a gene: 6. CDR3 size: 15 residues. Here the CDR3 DNA reads TGTGCCAGCAGCAGGGACAGGGTGAGCTCCTACGAGCAGTACTTC. It encodes CASSRDRVSSYEQYF.

This clonotype was recorded many times. V usage is TRBV18 and J usage is TRBJ1-1; no reliable D call. Looked up from germline, CDR1 is KGHSH and CDR2 is LQKENI. Deletions cut 3 bases from V and 7 bases from J, with 9 bases between. This CDR3 has 12 residues. The CDR3 region has the DNA TGTGCCAGCTCACCCCAGGACGTTGAAGCTTTCTTT. Its protein product is CASSPQDVEAFF.

This clonotype was seen ten or more times. The V call is TRBV7-9, the J call TRBJ1-5; D is perhaps TRBD1 (6 bases). Germline V CDR1 and CDR2: SEHNR, FQNEAQ (reference sequence). The CDR3 runs 14 residues. V was trimmed by 3 bases and J by 6 bases, leaving 12 bases between them. The CDR3, as DNA: TGTGCCAGCAGCTTCCCAGGGGAGGTTCAGCCCCAGCATTTT. Translating gives CASSFPGEVQPQHF.

This clonotype has a count of ten or more. This rearrangement joins TRBV30 to TRBJ1-2, with D unclear. CDR3 length: 17 residues. The V gene's germline CDR1 is GTSNPN and CDR2 SVGIG (reference sequence). V was clipped by 3 bases and J by 5 bases, with 25 bases between them. The DNA for the CDR3 is TGTGCCTGGAGAGTCTTTCGGCAGGCCAAGCAAAATTATGGCTACACCTTC. Its translation is CAWRVFRQAKQNYGYTF.

In this sample, this clonotype turned up many times. The chain couples TRBV6-5 to TRBJ1-2, with D possibly matching TRBD1 (5 bases). Trimming removed 5 bases at V and 4 bases at J, with 11 bases between. The CDR3 contains 13 residues. Germline V gives CDR1 MNHEY, CDR2 SVGAGI. CDR3 protein: CASSPGRIYGYTF. The DNA for the CDR3 is TGTGCCAGCAGTCCGGGACGGATCTATGGCTACACCTTC.

This clonotype was counted many times. V gene TRBV20-1 combines with J gene TRBJ1-1; unclear D gene. This CDR3 region has 14 residues. The germline CDR1 and CDR2 sequences are DFQATT and SNEGSKA (reference sequence). Trimming stripped 6 bases from V and 5 bases from J, with 19 bases between. CDR3 loop: CSAPSLGSGTEAFF. The CDR3 region has the DNA TGCAGTGCCCCCAGCCTGGGGTCGGGGACTGAAGCTTTCTTT.

The V and J genes are TRBV6-1 and TRBJ2-7; 10 bases fit TRBD1. J lost 6 bases, V lost 4 bases, and 9 bases had no gene match. The V gene's germline CDR1 is MNHNS and CDR2 SASEGT. There are 15 residues in the CDR3. This CDR3 is CASSGPGQGSTEQYF. CDR3 in DNA: TGTGCCAGCAGTGGCCCGGGACAGGGGTCTACCGAGCAGTACTTC.

Ten or more counts support this clonotype. The rearrangement uses TRBV5-1 and TRBJ2-5, with D perhaps being TRBD1 or TRBD2 (5 bases each). Germline V CDR1 and CDR2: SGHRS, YFSETQ. With 2 bases removed from V and 0 bases from J, the gap between germline ends came to 11 bases. The CDR3 loop spans 15 amino acids. The CDR3 is CASSFTRGHQETQYF. For the CDR3, the DNA is TGCGCCAGCAGCTTTACGAGGGGACACCAAGAGACCCAGTACTTC.

This clonotype was seen ten or more times. The CDR3 here is CASTPFTGTDEQYF. CDR3 DNA sequence: TGTGCCAGCACCCCCTTCACAGGGACCGACGAGCAGTACTTC. The V call is TRBV12-3 or TRBV12-4, the J call TRBJ2-7; a weak D match, TRBD1 (6 bases). There are 14 residues in the CDR3. Trimming removed 7 bases from V and 5 bases from J, with 18 bases in between.

This clonotype showed up many times. The V and J genes are TRBV15 and TRBJ2-6; D is unclear. Germline V gene lookup returns CDR1 LNHNV and CDR2 YYDKDF (reference sequence). V was clipped by 3 bases and J by 0 bases, with 6 bases between them. The CDR3 sequence is 15 residues long. In DNA, the CDR3 is TGTGCCACCAGCAGTCTCAGCTCTGGGGCCAACGTCCTGACTTTC. Protein: CATSSLSSGANVLTF.

This clonotype was seen ten or more times. The chain combines TRBV6-2 or TRBV6-3 with TRBJ1-2; TRBD1 aligns across 10 bases. Germline V gene lookup returns CDR1 MNHEY and CDR2 SVGEGT. V shed 6 bases and J 2 bases; nucleotides not matched to a gene: 12. The CDR3 sequence is 17 residues long. CDR3 bases: TGTGCCAGCAGCTCCCGGGACAGGGGAATGTTCAACTATGGCTACACCTTC. It translates to CASSSRDRGMFNYGYTF.

The table lists this clonotype with many counts. V and J are TRBV28 and TRBJ2-7, with D possibly being TRBD1 or TRBD2 (5 bases each). V lost 5 bases and J 0 bases, leaving 17 bases between the germline ends. The CDR3 consists of 16 residues. Looked up from germline, CDR1 is MDHEN and CDR2 is SYDVKM. CDR3 nucleotide sequence: TGTGCCAGCAGTACCCGGGACGTAGTTCTCTCCTACGAGCAGTACTTC. It specifies CASSTRDVVLSYEQYF.